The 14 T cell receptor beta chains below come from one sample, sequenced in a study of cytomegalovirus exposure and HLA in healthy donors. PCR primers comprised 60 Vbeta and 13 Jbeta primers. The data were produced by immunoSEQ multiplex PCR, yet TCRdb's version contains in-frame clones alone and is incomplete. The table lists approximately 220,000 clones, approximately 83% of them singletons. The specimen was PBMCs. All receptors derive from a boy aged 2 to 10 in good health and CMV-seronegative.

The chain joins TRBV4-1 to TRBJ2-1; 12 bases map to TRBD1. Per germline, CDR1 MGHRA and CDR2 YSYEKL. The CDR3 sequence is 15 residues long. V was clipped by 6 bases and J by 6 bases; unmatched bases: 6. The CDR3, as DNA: TGCGCCAGCAGGACCGGGACAGGGGGCTTCAATGAGCAGTTCTTC. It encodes CASRTGTGGFNEQFF.

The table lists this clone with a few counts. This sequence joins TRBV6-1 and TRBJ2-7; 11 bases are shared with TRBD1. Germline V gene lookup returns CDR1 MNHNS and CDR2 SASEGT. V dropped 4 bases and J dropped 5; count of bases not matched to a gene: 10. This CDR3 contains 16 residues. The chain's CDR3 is CASSGPSGTGGHEQYF. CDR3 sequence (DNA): TGTGCCAGCAGTGGCCCTTCCGGGACAGGGGGTCACGAGCAGTACTTC.

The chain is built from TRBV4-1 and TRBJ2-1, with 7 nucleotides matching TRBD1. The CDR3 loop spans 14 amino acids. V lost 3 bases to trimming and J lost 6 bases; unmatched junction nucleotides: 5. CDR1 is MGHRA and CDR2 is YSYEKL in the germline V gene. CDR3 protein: CASSHRQGINEQFF. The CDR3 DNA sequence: TGCGCCAGCAGCCACCGACAGGGTATCAATGAGCAGTTCTTC.

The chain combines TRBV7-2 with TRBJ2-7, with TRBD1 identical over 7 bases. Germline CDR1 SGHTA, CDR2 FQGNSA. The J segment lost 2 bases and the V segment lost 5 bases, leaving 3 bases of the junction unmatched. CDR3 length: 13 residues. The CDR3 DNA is TGTGCCAGCAGCCGACAGGGCGCCTACGAGCAGTACTTC. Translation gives CASSRQGAYEQYF.

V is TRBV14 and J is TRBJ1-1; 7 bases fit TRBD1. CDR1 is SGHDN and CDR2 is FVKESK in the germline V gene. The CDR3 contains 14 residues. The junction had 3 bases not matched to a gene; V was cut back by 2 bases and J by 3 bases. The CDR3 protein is CASSQRGRDTEAFF. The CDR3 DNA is TGTGCCAGCAGCCAAAGGGGGCGGGACACTGAAGCTTTCTTT. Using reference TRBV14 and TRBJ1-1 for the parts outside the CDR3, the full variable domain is EAGVTQFPSHSVIEKGQTVTLRCDPISGHDNLYWYRRVMGKEIKFLLHFVKESKQDESGMPNNRFLAERTGGTYSTLKVQPAELEDSGVYFCASSQRGRDTEAFFGQGTRLTVV.

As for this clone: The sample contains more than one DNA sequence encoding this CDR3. The CDR3 coding sequence is TGTGCCAGCAGCGTAGACAGGGGAGTTGGCTACGAGCAGTACTTC. Its protein product is CASSVDRGVGYEQYF. The chain has TRBV9 and TRBJ2-7; TRBD1 matches 7 bases. The germline CDR1 and CDR2 sequences are SGDLS and YYNGEE. Trimming took 0 bases from V and 3 from J; bases not matched to a gene: 6. The CDR3 is made up of 15 amino acids.

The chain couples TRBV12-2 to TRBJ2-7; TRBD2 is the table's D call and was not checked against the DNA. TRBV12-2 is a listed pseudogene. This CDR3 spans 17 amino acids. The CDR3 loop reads CASRARGGPGGSYEQYF. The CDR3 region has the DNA TGTGCAAGTCGCGCCAGAGGGGGTCCGGGGGGCTCCTACGAGCAGTACTTC.

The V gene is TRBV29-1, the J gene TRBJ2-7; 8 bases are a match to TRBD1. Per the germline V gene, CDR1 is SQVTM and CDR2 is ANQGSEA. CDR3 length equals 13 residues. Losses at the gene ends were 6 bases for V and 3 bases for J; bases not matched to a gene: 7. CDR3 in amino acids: CSVRQGMSYEQYF. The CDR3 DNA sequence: TGCAGCGTCAGACAGGGGATGAGCTACGAGCAGTACTTC.

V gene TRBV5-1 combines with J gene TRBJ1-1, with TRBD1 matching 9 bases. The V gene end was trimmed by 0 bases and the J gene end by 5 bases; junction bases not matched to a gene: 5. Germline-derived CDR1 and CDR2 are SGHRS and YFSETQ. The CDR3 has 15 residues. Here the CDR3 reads CASSLGQGEGTEAFF. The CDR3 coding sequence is TGCGCCAGCAGCTTGGGACAGGGGGAGGGGACTGAAGCTTTCTTT.

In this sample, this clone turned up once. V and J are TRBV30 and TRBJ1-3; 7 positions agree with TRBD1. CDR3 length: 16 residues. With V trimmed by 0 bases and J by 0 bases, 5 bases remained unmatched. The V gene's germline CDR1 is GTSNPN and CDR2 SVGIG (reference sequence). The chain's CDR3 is CAWSVPGGTSGNTIYF. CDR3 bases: TGTGCCTGGAGTGTACCAGGGGGAACCTCTGGAAACACCATATATTTT.

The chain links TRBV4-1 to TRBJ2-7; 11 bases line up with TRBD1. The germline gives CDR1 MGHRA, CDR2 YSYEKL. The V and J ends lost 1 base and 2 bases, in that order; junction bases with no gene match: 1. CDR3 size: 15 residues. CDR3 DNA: TGCGCCAGCAGCCAAGGGACAGGGGGCCCCTACGAGCAGTACTTC. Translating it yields CASSQGTGGPYEQYF.

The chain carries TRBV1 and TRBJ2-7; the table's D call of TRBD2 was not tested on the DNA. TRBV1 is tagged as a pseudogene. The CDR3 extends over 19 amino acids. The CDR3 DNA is TGCACCAGCAGCCAGGGGCCCGGGACTAGCGGGGTACCCGTCTACGAGCAGTACTTC. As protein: CTSSQGPGTSGVPVYEQYF.

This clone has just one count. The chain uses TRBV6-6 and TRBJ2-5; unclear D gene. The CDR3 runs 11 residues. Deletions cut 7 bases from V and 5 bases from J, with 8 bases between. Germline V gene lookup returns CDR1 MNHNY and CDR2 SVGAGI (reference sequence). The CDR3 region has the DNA TGTGCCAGCACCAGAGCGGAGACCCAGTACTTC. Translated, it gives CASTRAETQYF.

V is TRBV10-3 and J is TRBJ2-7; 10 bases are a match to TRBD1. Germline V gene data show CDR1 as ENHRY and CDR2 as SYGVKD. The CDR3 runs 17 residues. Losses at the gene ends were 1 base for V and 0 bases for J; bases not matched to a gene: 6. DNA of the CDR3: TGTGCCATCAGTGAGTGGGACAGGGGTGGGAGCTCCTACGAGCAGTACTTC. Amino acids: CAISEWDRGGSSYEQYF.